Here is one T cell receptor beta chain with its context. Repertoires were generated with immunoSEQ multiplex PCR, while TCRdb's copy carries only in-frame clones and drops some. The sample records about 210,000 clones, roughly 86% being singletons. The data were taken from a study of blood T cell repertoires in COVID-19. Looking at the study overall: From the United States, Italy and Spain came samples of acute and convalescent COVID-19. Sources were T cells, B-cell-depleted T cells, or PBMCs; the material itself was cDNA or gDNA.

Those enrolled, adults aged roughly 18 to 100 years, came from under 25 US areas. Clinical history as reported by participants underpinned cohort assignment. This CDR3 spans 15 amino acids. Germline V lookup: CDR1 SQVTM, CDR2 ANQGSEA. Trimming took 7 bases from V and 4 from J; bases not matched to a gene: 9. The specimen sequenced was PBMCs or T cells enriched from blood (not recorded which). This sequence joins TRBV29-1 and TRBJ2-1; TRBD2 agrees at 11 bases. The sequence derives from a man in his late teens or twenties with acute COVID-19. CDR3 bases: TGCAGCGGGGAGAGGCTAGCGGGAGGATACAATGAGCAGTTCTTC. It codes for CSGERLAGGYNEQFF.